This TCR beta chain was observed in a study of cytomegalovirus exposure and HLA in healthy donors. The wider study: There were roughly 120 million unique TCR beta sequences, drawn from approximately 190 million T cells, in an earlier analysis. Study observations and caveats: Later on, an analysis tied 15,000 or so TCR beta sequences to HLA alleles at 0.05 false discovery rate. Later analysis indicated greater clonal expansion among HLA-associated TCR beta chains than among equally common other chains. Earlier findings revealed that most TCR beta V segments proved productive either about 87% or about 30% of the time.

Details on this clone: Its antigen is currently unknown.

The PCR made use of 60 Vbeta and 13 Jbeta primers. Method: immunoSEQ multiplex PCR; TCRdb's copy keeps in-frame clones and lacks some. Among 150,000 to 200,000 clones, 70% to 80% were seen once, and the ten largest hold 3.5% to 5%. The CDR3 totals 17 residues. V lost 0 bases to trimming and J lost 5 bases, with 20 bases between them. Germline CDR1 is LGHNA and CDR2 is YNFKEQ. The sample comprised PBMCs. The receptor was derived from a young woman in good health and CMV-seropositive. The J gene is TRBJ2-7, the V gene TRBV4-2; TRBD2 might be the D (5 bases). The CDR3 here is CASSQDLVSTGYHEQYF. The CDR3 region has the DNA TGTGCCAGCAGCCAAGATCTGGTGTCCACGGGGTACCACGAGCAGTACTTC.